These 14 T cell receptor beta chains came from one sample sequenced in a study of control samples from healthy donors and cancer patients (dated by TCRdb to 2019 to 2021). Libraries came from the immunoSEQ multiplex PCR assay. This is the immuneACCESS table as TCRdb keeps it, with only in-frame sequences that have V and J called. A part of the clones is gone; compared with another copy, unresolved V genes explain less than half, and the rest is unexplained. Here the sample has around 150,000 clones; 90% to 95% occur a single time. Of the sample, 14% falls within the top ten clones. Material for sequencing was PBMCs. These receptors all stem from a man aged 55 to 69 with colorectal cancer.

The chain employs TRBV6-2 or TRBV6-3 and TRBJ2-7; 8 nucleotides line up with TRBD2. Germline CDR1 MNHEY, CDR2 SVGEGT. The CDR3 contains 19 residues. J gave up 0 bases and V 0 bases, and 13 bases lay outside the gene matches. CDR3 residues: CASSYSFGGVPPSSYEQYF. CDR3 DNA: TGTGCCAGCAGTTACTCGTTCGGGGGGGTCCCCCCGAGCTCCTACGAGCAGTACTTC.

The gene calls are TRBV19 and TRBJ2-2; D remains ambiguous. Germline CDR1 and CDR2: LNHDA and SQIVND (reference sequence). The germline V and J ends were trimmed by 5 bases and 1 base, with 14 bases remaining between them. The length of the CDR3 is 16 residues. CDR3 sequence: CASSLSRRQNTGELFF. CDR3 nucleotide sequence: TGTGCCAGTAGTCTAAGCCGCCGACAGAACACCGGGGAGCTGTTTTTT.

This clone was seen a handful of times. The rearrangement joins TRBV4-2 to TRBJ1-1; no reliable D call. The CDR3 is made up of 16 amino acids. With 0 bases removed from V and 1 base from J, the gap between germline ends came to 12 bases. CDR1 LGHNA and CDR2 YNFKEQ come from the germline V gene. CDR3 region: CASSQESGTGNTEAFF. The CDR3 DNA reads as TGTGCCAGCAGCCAAGAATCGGGAACCGGGAACACTGAAGCTTTCTTT.

V is TRBV19 and J is TRBJ2-3, with 9 bases fitting TRBD1. This CDR3 spans 17 amino acids. Germline V lookup: CDR1 LNHDA, CDR2 SQIVND (reference sequence). V shed 3 bases, J shed 4 bases, and the junction held 11 bases outside the gene matches. In DNA, the CDR3 is TGTGCCAGTAGTATGAGGATTTCGGGACAGGGAGCAGATACGCAGTATTTT. Protein: CASSMRISGQGADTQYF.

This clone turned up a few times. V is TRBV4-1 and J is TRBJ2-4; 9 bases match TRBD1. The CDR3 consists of 16 residues. Germline CDR1 MGHRA, CDR2 YSYEKL. The V gene end was trimmed by 4 bases and the J gene end by 2 bases; junction bases not matched to a gene: 6. The CDR3 spells CASSRDRVGTKNIQYF. The CDR3 nucleotides read TGCGCCAGCAGCCGGGACAGGGTCGGAACCAAAAACATTCAGTACTTC.

The V gene is TRBV27, the J gene TRBJ2-7; D might be TRBD2 (5 bases). V shed 5 bases and J shed 2 bases, with 19 bases lying between them. This CDR3 region has 16 residues. Germline CDR1 reads MNHEY; CDR2 reads SMNVEV (reference sequence). For the CDR3, the DNA is TGTGCCAGCAGTCCCCTTGACACCAGAGGGACCTACGAGCAGTACTTC. Translation gives CASSPLDTRGTYEQYF.

The count of this clone is one. This chain connects TRBV27 to TRBJ1-3; the D is unclear. This CDR3 contains 14 residues. V was pared by 4 bases and J by 2 bases, with 9 bases between. Germline V lookup: CDR1 MNHEY, CDR2 SMNVEV (reference sequence). CDR3 protein: CASSSTWTGNTIYF. In DNA, the CDR3 is TGTGCCAGCAGTTCGACGTGGACTGGAAACACCATATATTTT.

This clone was seen more than once but under ten times. V and J are TRBV12-3 or TRBV12-4 and TRBJ1-4, with a tentative D call TRBD1 (6 bases). The CDR3 spans 13 residues. V shed 7 bases and J shed 2 bases, with 8 bases lying between them. This chain's CDR3 is CASKRGTNEKLFF. CDR3 nucleotides: TGTGCCAGCAAGAGGGGGACTAATGAAAAACTGTTTTTT.

With regard to this clone: Other DNA sequences in the same sample also yield this CDR3. The chain carries TRBV3-1 (or the pseudogene TRBV3-2) and TRBJ2-2; TRBD1 is a possible D gene (6 bases). Trimming cost V 3 bases and J 5 bases, with 10 bases left between them. There are 14 residues in the CDR3. From germline, CDR1 is LGHDT and CDR2 YNNKEL (reference sequence). Here the CDR3 reads CASSQGARTGELFF. The CDR3, as DNA: TGTGCCAGCAGCCAGGGGGCTCGGACCGGGGAGCTGTTTTTT.

The chain is built from TRBV5-6 and TRBJ1-1; possibly TRBD1 for D (6 bases). Trimming removed 4 bases at V and 1 base at J, with 14 bases between. The germline gives CDR1 SGHDT, CDR2 YYEEEE. The CDR3 runs to 15 residues. This chain's CDR3 is CASSGTGQPNTEAFF. The CDR3 DNA reads as TGTGCCAGCAGCGGGACTGGACAGCCGAACACTGAAGCTTTCTTT.

The rearrangement uses TRBV7-2 and TRBJ1-5, with D perhaps TRBD1 (5 bases). V lost 3 bases, J lost 7 bases, and 10 bases lay in between. Germline CDR1 is SGHTA and CDR2 is FQGNSA. CDR3 length: 13 residues. The CDR3 reads CASSFGHEQPQHF. The CDR3 coding sequence is TGTGCCAGCAGCTTCGGACACGAGCAGCCCCAGCATTTT. Full variable domain (outside the CDR3, taken from reference TRBV7-2 and TRBJ1-5): GAGVSQSPSNKVTEKGKDVELRCDPISGHTALYWYRQSLGQGLEFLIYFQGNSAPDKSGLPSDRFSAERTGGSVSTLTIQRTQQEDSAVYLCASSFGHEQPQHFGDGTRLSIL.

The CDR3 is CASSSHAATNEKLFF. The CDR3 DNA sequence: TGTGCCAGTAGTAGCCACGCAGCAACTAATGAAAAACTGTTTTTT. V is TRBV19 and J is TRBJ1-4, with no clear D. CDR1 is LNHDA and CDR2 is SQIVND in the germline V gene (reference sequence). The CDR3 extends over 15 amino acids. The V gene lost 4 bases and the J gene lost 0 bases, with 9 bases spanning the gap. Filled out from reference TRBV19 and TRBJ1-4, the complete variable domain reads DGGITQSPKYLFRKEGQNVTLSCEQNLNHDAMYWYRQDPGQGLRLIYYSQIVNDFQKGDIAEGYSVSREKKESFPLTVTSAQKNPTAFYLCASSSHAATNEKLFFGSGTQLSVL.

This clone came up once. The chain couples TRBV5-1 to TRBJ2-2; 9 bases agree with TRBD1. The V and J ends lost 5 bases and 6 bases, in that order; junction bases with no gene match: 8. The CDR3 is 15 residues long. The V gene's germline CDR1 is SGHRS and CDR2 YFSETQ. DNA of the CDR3: TGCGCCAGCAGAGACCGGGACAGGGTGCCCGGGGAGCTGTTTTTT. This gives the protein CASRDRDRVPGELFF.

The rearrangement uses TRBV6-1 and TRBJ2-1, with 8 bases that match TRBD1. Germline lookup yields CDR1 MNHNS and CDR2 SASEGT. The CDR3 sequence is 15 residues long. J lost 5 bases, V lost 3 bases, and 6 bases had no gene match. CDR3 region: CASSDPGTGHNEQFF. The DNA for the CDR3 is TGTGCCAGCAGTGACCCCGGGACAGGCCACAATGAGCAGTTCTTC.